This T cell receptor beta chain was found in a study of cytomegalovirus exposure and HLA in healthy donors (dated by TCRdb to the late 2010s). Regarding the research as a whole: In an earlier analysis of under 600 of the donors, 250 to 350 Gb of sequence data and approximately 100 million unique TCR beta sequences from about 179 million T cells were reported. About 330 gigabases of sequencing data and around 90 million unique TCR sequences made up an early release that covered over 550 HLA-typed donors. Of the 300 to 500 genotyped donors, less than 85% were placed in the genetic ancestry cluster associated with self-reported Caucasian donors. The study aimed to test whether cataloging public T cell receptors could reveal signatures of past pathogen exposure. The T cell repertoires of 666 subjects were profiled by immunosequencing and related to cytomegalovirus serostatus. In addition to the first cohort of about 650 subjects, a separate validation cohort of approximately 110 different subjects was used. The study combined high-throughput TCR immunosequencing, statistical association of individual TCRs with disease status, and machine learning to predict cytomegalovirus infection status. A later analysis re-analyzed previously published TCR beta repertoires from 550 to 700 donors and added high-resolution HLA genotyping to study TCR occurrence patterns. Rather than using new phenotypic data, the later analysis identified candidate immune exposures from TCR beta sequences and from how often those sequences occurred across donors. In an earlier analysis of roughly 540 of the donors, high-throughput TCR beta sequencing was used to judge whether each TCR beta V gene segment behaved as functional or pseudogenic. Donor age, sex, ethnicity and CMV serostatus were compiled together with the repertoire data. A later genetic analysis took genome-wide SNP genotypes for about 55% of the 666 donors and used that subset as a discovery cohort. All discovery cohort repertoires had been generated on a single sequencing platform. HLA typing included class I and class II loci at four-digit resolution. Typing coverage differed by locus: A, B, C, DRB1 and DQB1 were typed in about 620-630 donors, DQA1 in 522, DPA1 in 600 to 610, and DPB1 in approximately 450. A few DR-DQ haplotypes were treated as single units for association and clustering because of strong linkage in the cohort. On average, roughly 240,000 unique TCR beta nucleotide sequences were sequenced per donor among several hundred genotyped donors of the cohort, with roughly 20% of those sequences being non-productive.

This clone was seen just once. Its antigen is not yet known. It has no much larger one-base neighbor in the sample; base qualities were not kept. The library relied on the immunoSEQ multiplex PCR assay. For the multiplex PCR, a mixture combining 60 forward primers for TCR Vbeta segments and 13 reverse primers for TCR Jbeta segments was used. The CDR3 region of rearranged TCR beta genes was amplified from genomic DNA with a multiplex PCR assay. On the Illumina HiSeq System, the amplified TCR beta libraries were sequenced as 87-base-pair reads. As for the authors' bioinformatics: In a later analysis, some 80 million unique TCR beta chains were counted across the 650 to 700 repertoires, and approximately 11 million of these chains were shared by at least two donors. Raw reads were error-corrected and collapsed into unique sequences with a nearest-neighbor algorithm that merged closely related sequences to remove PCR and sequencing errors. Alignment of CDR3 sequences to IMGT reference sequences was used to assign V, D and J gene segments. For a sequence to be retained, a match of at least six nucleotides to both a V gene segment and a J gene segment was required. A rearrangement counted as productive if the CDR3 had no stop codons and remained in frame with V and J, and every other rearrangement counted as non-productive. Following IMGT convention, CDR3 was defined as the stretch from the second conserved V-encoded cysteine to the conserved J-encoded phenylalanine. Sequences without an unambiguous match to a single V gene segment were excluded from the earlier analysis of almost 600 of the donors. In an earlier analysis of around 600 of the donors, V segments were called functional above 56.7% productive rearrangements and were called segregating when the between-donor standard deviation exceeded 5%. A statistical classification framework was built for diagnosing cytomegalovirus status from the catalog of TCR beta chain sequences. V and J gene assignment, in a later analysis, came from comparing TCR nucleotide sequences with IMGT/GENE-DB human TR gene sequences. Using the TCRdist pipeline, a later analysis assigned CDR3 sequences along with most-parsimonious VDJ recombination scenarios. In a later analysis, each TCR beta chain was defined by its CDR3 amino acid sequence together with its V-gene family, and reads lacking a unique V-gene family were excluded. To address suspected cross-contamination and a sequencing artifact, a later analysis removed 592 highly shared, low-generation-probability nucleotide sequences. In a later analysis, a clonal expansion index for each public chain was calculated from normalized within-repertoire ranks of inferred template counts. Generation probabilities in a later analysis came from a VDJ recombination model fitted to out-of-frame rearrangements, and those results were checked against IGoR. A later analysis scored TCR-TCR, TCR-HLA and TCR-CMV co-occurrence with hypergeometric tests, applying a repertoire-size bias correction to TCR pairs. False discovery rates were estimated in a later analysis by permuting HLA or CMV assignments 20 times. In a later analysis, co-occurring TCRs were grouped with DBSCAN, and TCRdist sequence similarity was added when clustering was performed within HLA-allele-positive subsets. Co-occurrence clustering excluded repertoires with fewer than 30,000 or more than 120,000 public chains, plus five with anomalous nucleotide sharing. In TCRdb, the immuneACCESS table is reduced to in-frame sequences with V and J assigned. These tables do not hold every clone; where another copy was compared, an unresolved V gene accounts for under half, and the others remain unexplained. V, J and clone size are those of that table, while D and trimming were read from the DNA. The sample records approximately 40,000 clones, approximately 90% of which are singletons. The top ten clones comprise approximately 10% of the sample.

General findings and caveats noted by the study authors: Roughly uniform sequencing depth across donors was assumed in presence/absence analyses, although this assumption may not hold. In a later analysis, more than 15,000 TCR beta sequences were associated with specific HLA alleles at a false discovery rate of 0.05. In an earlier analysis of a few hundred of the donors, most TCR beta V segments were observed in productive rearrangements about 90% or about 30% of the time, broadly matching IMGT annotations. A later analysis found that TCR association rates varied across HLA loci, with DRB1 alleles showing the most associated TCRs and HLA-C alleles the fewest. A few of the identified cytomegalovirus-associated TCR beta chains were confirmed in vitro to be specific for cytomegalovirus antigens. Because some donors lacked HLA typing at each locus, the association tests relied only on the typed subset. Immune exposure information for the cohort was limited to CMV serostatus. When HLA alleles, especially DR and DQ, strongly co-occurred, attributing TCR associations to individual alleles was difficult. Linkage disequilibrium might explain the correlated functional status among segregating V segments, but an unknown experimental factor could not be excluded. In the study, 164 TCR beta chains were listed as associated with cytomegalovirus. It was suggested by the authors that the approach could potentially be generalized to other disease states and immunological phenotypes. A further reported finding was that TCR beta sequences accurately predicted the HLA-A and HLA-B alleles for most subjects in the first cohort. Over 15 rarely observed V segments, including chromosome 9 orphons, were excluded from the earlier analysis of about 500 of the donors because counts were too low. In a later genetic analysis, a missense DCLRE1C variant was associated with V-gene and J-gene trimming of TCR beta chains, and the association was replicated in an independent cohort. Some IMGT-functional V segments, including TRBV6-2 and TRBV6-3, could not be distinguished by the 87-base-pair reads and were therefore excluded. The sequencing pipeline was judged likely to have produced a cluster of highly shared sequence variants as a technical artifact. This cohort had only TCR beta chains sequenced, and the lack of alpha or paired-chain data limited which features could be detected. In a later analysis, HLA-associated TCR beta chains showed more clonal expansion and lower generation probabilities than non-associated chains that were equally common. Cytomegalovirus status was reported to be diagnosed by the classifier with high specificity and sensitivity in both the original and validation cohorts. Most TCR sequences were observed very rarely across donors, whereas some public TCRs were present in many individuals. According to a later analysis, most CMV-associated TCR beta chains appeared to be HLA-restricted, and the HLA associations seemed to be driven largely by CMV exposure. A later analysis reported that several top co-occurrence clusters appeared linked to parvovirus B19, influenza, CMV and Epstein-Barr virus. In a later genetic analysis, fewer N-insertions in productive TCRs were reported among donors in an Asian-associated ancestry cluster than the approximately 670-donor mean.

Relative to germline, V is 1 base shorter and J is 4 bases shorter, with 13 bases between their ends. The CDR3 numbers 15 residues from cysteine through phenylalanine. CDR3 DNA is the only sequence kept; it has 45 bases, read in frame from the first base. The germline V gene (reference sequence) supplies CDR1 MNHEY and CDR2 SMNVEV. The cohort consisted of 650 to 700 healthy bone marrow donors. Cohort members were all nominally healthy when sampled, although unrecorded immune exposures were likely present. The donor was CMV seropositive and was included in the group of 270 or so seropositive cohort members. Every donor gave a peripheral blood sample, and the peripheral blood mononuclear cells from that sample were used for TCR beta sequencing. The Qiagen DNeasy Blood Extraction Kit was used to extract genomic DNA from the blood cell samples.

The chain is assembled from TRBV27 and TRBJ1-1, and TRBD1 may be the D gene, going by 6 matching bases. The clonotype was recovered from a woman aged 40 to 50 in good health and CMV-seropositive. Sequenced input: PBMCs. The nucleotides read TGTGCCAGCAGTTTATTCTACAGGGCCGGCACTGAAGCTTTCTTT. This yields the protein CASSLFYRAGTEAFF.